This T cell receptor beta chain is drawn from a study of blood T cell repertoires in COVID-19. In the authors' methods: Amplification of reference gene primers provided the estimated nucleated cell counts. The data were produced by immunoSEQ multiplex PCR, yet TCRdb's version contains in-frame clones alone and is incomplete. V and J calls plus clone size are reproduced from that table; the DNA served to infer D and trimming. The sample has some 270,000 clones; 86% are singletons. The junction had 6 bases not matched to a gene; V was cut back by 1 base and J by 4 bases. The CDR3 totals 15 residues. CDR1 and CDR2 (germline): SGHVS, FQNEAQ.

This chain uses TRBV7-8 with TRBJ1-1; the match to TRBD1 covers 7 bases. The sequenced sample consisted of peripheral blood. This clonotype was obtained from a woman aged 55-69 years who had recovered from COVID-19. In DNA, the CDR3 is TGTGCCAGCAGCTTAGGGTCCTACAGGGGCACTGAAGCTTTCTTT. This gives the protein CASSLGSYRGTEAFF.